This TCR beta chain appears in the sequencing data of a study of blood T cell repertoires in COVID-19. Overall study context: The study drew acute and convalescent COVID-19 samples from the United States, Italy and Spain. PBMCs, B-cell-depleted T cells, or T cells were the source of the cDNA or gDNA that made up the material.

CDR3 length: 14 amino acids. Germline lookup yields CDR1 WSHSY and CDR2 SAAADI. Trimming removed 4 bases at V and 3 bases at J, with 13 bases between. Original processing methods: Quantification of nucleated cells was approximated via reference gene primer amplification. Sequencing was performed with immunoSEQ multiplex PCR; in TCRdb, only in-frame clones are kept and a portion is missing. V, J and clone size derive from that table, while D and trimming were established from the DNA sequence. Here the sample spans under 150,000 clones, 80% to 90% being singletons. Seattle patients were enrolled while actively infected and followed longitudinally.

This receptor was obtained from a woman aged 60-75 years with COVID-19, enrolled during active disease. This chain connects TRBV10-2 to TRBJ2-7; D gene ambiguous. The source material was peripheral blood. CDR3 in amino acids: CASSVSQINYEQYF. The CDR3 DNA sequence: TGCGCCAGCAGTGTCTCACAGATTAACTACGAGCAGTACTTC.